This T cell receptor (beta chain) was captured in a study of beta chain features in type 1 diabetes. Study findings and constraints: More deletions and fewer insertions at VDJ junctions were found in patients with type 1 diabetes. All four CD4+ subsets of Type 1 diabetes patients contained TCRB CDR3s that were moderately but significantly shorter.

This CDR3 region has 15 residues. Germline CDR1 and CDR2: SNHLY and FYNNEI. Trimming at V came to 4 bases and at J to 5 bases, leaving 10 bases not matched to a gene. For this clone: Its antigen is undetermined.

Isolated RNA was reverse transcribed in full, so expressed TCRB transcripts were sequenced. Assay used: immunoSEQ multiplex PCR; TCRdb lists only in-frame clones, some missing. The sample holds approximately 38,000 clones, approximately 50% seen once. The sequence came from a woman aged 18-30 years in good health. This chain links TRBV2 with TRBJ2-7; 8 positions match TRBD1. The sequenced sample consisted of central memory CD4+ T cells from blood. This chain's CDR3 is CASSGVDRALNEQYF. DNA for the CDR3: TGTGCCAGCAGTGGGGTGGACAGGGCTCTCAACGAGCAGTACTTC.